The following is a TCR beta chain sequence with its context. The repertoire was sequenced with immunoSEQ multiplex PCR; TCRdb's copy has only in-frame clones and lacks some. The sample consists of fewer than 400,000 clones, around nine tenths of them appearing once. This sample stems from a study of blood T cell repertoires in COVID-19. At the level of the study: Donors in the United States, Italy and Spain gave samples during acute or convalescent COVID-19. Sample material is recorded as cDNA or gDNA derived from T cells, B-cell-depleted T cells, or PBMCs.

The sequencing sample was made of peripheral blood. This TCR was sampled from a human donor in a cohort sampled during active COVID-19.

For the CDR3, the DNA is TGTGCCAGCAGTTTATTAGCCAGGACAGGGGTGGCCTATGGCTACACCTTC. It is translated as CASSLLARTGVAYGYTF. V gene TRBV28 combines with J gene TRBJ1-2; 9 bases match TRBD1. The CDR3 is 17 amino acids. Germline CDR1 and CDR2: MDHEN and SYDVKM. V shed 1 base, J shed 4 bases, and the junction held 10 bases outside the gene matches.